The TCR beta chain under discussion was sequenced for a study of blood T cell repertoires in COVID-19. At the level of the study: Whether acute or convalescent, the COVID-19 samples came from the United States, Italy and Spain.

In the original processing: Estimates of nucleated cell counts were drawn from the amplification of reference gene primers. Sequenced by immunoSEQ multiplex PCR; TCRdb stores in-frame clones only, minus some. The DNA gave D and trimming, while V, J and clone size come from that table. Among 50,000 or so clones, 65% to 90% were seen once, and the ten largest hold 7.3%. Trimming removed 6 bases from V and 2 bases from J, with 13 bases in between. This CDR3 contains 14 residues. Germline values: CDR1 SGDLS, CDR2 YYNGEE. The origin of this receptor is a middle-aged man with acute or convalescent COVID-19. The J gene is TRBJ2-3, the V gene TRBV9; the D gene is possibly TRBD1 (6 bases). The sequenced sample consisted of peripheral blood. The CDR3 protein is CASNREGDTDTQYF. The CDR3 DNA reads as TGTGCCAGCAACAGGGAAGGGGACACAGATACGCAGTATTTT.